The following is a T cell receptor beta chain sequence with its context. What it recognizes is unknown. A read error may account for a junction end that differs from germline. Germline values: CDR1 SSHAT, CDR2 FNYEAQ (reference sequence). The CDR3 is made up of 19 amino acids. The data were obtained in a study of cytomegalovirus exposure and HLA in healthy donors. Overall study findings and caveats: Cytomegalovirus-associated TCR beta chains were listed, numbering 150 to 200. Reports showed the classifier diagnosing cytomegalovirus status with high specificity and sensitivity.

Primers included in the PCR were 60 Vbeta and 13 Jbeta primers. TCRdb's table, derived via immunoSEQ multiplex PCR, lists solely in-frame clones and lacks some. This sample has 130,000 to 150,000 clones, with approximately 73% found just once. Sequenced material: PBMCs. The receptor was derived from a young woman in good health and CMV-seronegative. The gene calls are TRBV7-7 and TRBJ2-1; 9 bases line up with TRBD2. The CDR3 DNA sequence: TGTGCTAGCAGCCCTGGCGGGGGGGGCCGGGCACTCTCCTACAATGAGCAGTTCTTC. This gives the protein CASSPGGGGRALSYNEQFF.